This TCR beta chain is drawn from a study of shared T cell receptors in the human thymus. TCRdb's copy holds only in-frame clones and misses some; the assay was immunoSEQ multiplex PCR. The sample contains 550,000 to 800,000 clones, around 85% of which appear only once. CDR3 length equals 15 residues. V was pared by 1 base and J by 2 bases, with 11 bases between. Germline assignment: CDR1 MNHNS and CDR2 SASEGT. The sample was also linked to a second study, of human thymus T cells.

The sequence was collected from a girl under three years old with a congenital heart defect. The chain is built from TRBV6-1 and TRBJ1-1; D may be TRBD1 (5 bases). The sample consisted of thymocytes. CDR3 region: CASSEGGQGNTEAFF. The CDR3 DNA reads TGTGCCAGCAGTGAAGGGGGTCAGGGAAACACTGAAGCTTTCTTT.